This is a list of T cell receptor beta chains from one sample in a study of beta chain features in type 1 diabetes. Libraries were prepared by immunoSEQ multiplex PCR; TCRdb keeps only in-frame clonotypes and omits some of them. Here the sample spans around 710,000 clones, roughly an eighth being singletons. Sequenced: naive CD4+ T cells from blood. All receptors derive from a man aged 25 to 45 with type 1 diabetes. The CDR3 runs from the conserved cysteine through the conserved F or W. Each record gives: CDR3 length, clone size, V gene, D gene, J gene, CDR3 DNA, CDR3 protein. A D gene is named only where the DNA matches it firmly. Not all rows give a size; the values are once, few, many and, for expanded clones, a class.

cdr3_length: 15
clone_size: few
v_call: TRBV30
d_call: -
j_call: TRBJ2-7
cdr3_nt: TGTGCCTGGAGGGGAACAGAGGGCAGCCTCTACGAGCAGTACTTC
cdr3_aa: CAWRGTEGSLYEQYF

cdr3_length: 16
clone_size: few
v_call: TRBV5-1
d_call: TRBD1
j_call: TRBJ2-3
cdr3_nt: TGCGCCAGCAGCTTAACAGGGGGCAGCGGAACAGATACGCAGTATTTT
cdr3_aa: CASSLTGGSGTDTQYF

cdr3_length: 17
clone_size: -
v_call: TRBV19
d_call: -
j_call: TRBJ2-5
cdr3_nt: TGTGCCAGTAGTTTACCGGGCAGCATCGATGGCCAAGAGACCCAGTACTTC
cdr3_aa: CASSLPGSIDGQETQYF

cdr3_length: 11
clone_size: -
v_call: TRBV11-2
d_call: -
j_call: TRBJ2-5
cdr3_nt: TGTGCCAGCAGCGACCAAGAGACCCAGTACTTC
cdr3_aa: CASSDQETQYF

cdr3_length: 15
clone_size: -
v_call: TRBV4-2
d_call: -
j_call: TRBJ1-4
cdr3_nt: TGTGCCAGCAGCCAAGCGGGAGCAACTAATGAAAAACTGTTTTTT
cdr3_aa: CASSQAGATNEKLFF

cdr3_length: 13
clone_size: few
v_call: TRBV29-1
d_call: -
j_call: TRBJ1-2
cdr3_nt: TGCAGCGTTCGAGATGGGGCTAACTATGGCTACACCTTC
cdr3_aa: CSVRDGANYGYTF

cdr3_length: 15
clone_size: few
v_call: TRBV27
d_call: TRBD1
j_call: TRBJ2-7
cdr3_nt: TGTGCCAGCAAAGGGAGCCACAGGGGGCACTACGAGCAGTACTTC
cdr3_aa: CASKGSHRGHYEQYF

cdr3_length: 14
clone_size: -
v_call: TRBV6-5
d_call: TRBD1
j_call: TRBJ1-2
cdr3_nt: TGTGCCAGCAGCCAGGGACAGGGGGCGAATGGCTACACCTTC
cdr3_aa: CASSQGQGANGYTF

cdr3_length: 14
clone_size: -
v_call: TRBV27
d_call: -
j_call: TRBJ1-5
cdr3_nt: TGTGCCAGCAGCAGCACGGGCTTAGGACAGCCCCAGCATTTT
cdr3_aa: CASSSTGLGQPQHF

cdr3_length: 12
clone_size: few
v_call: TRBV6-1
d_call: -
j_call: TRBJ1-4
cdr3_nt: TGTGCCAGCACTCTCAGGGGAGAAAAACTGTTTTTT
cdr3_aa: CASTLRGEKLFF

cdr3_length: 17
clone_size: few
v_call: TRBV7-2
d_call: -
j_call: TRBJ1-5
cdr3_nt: TGTGCCAGCAGCTTAGATGAGCCAGGGAGTAGCAATCAGCCCCAGCATTTT
cdr3_aa: CASSLDEPGSSNQPQHF

cdr3_length: 14
clone_size: few
v_call: TRBV29-1
d_call: -
j_call: TRBJ2-1
cdr3_nt: TGCAGCGTTATCATCGGGGCAAGCATAAATGAGCAGTTCTTC
cdr3_aa: CSVIIGASINEQFF

cdr3_length: 14
clone_size: few
v_call: TRBV30
d_call: TRBD2
j_call: TRBJ2-5
cdr3_nt: TGTGCCAGGGGACTAGCGGGGACTAAAGAGACCCAGTACTTC
cdr3_aa: CARGLAGTKETQYF

cdr3_length: 14
clone_size: few
v_call: TRBV18
d_call: -
j_call: TRBJ1-5
cdr3_nt: TGTGCCAGCTCACCAGGGGTGAGCAATCAGCCCCAGCATTTT
cdr3_aa: CASSPGVSNQPQHF

cdr3_length: 15
clone_size: -
v_call: TRBV19
d_call: TRBD1
j_call: TRBJ1-1
cdr3_nt: TGTGCCAGTAGTCACGGGACAGGGAGGGACACTGAAGCTTTCTTT
cdr3_aa: CASSHGTGRDTEAFF

cdr3_length: 14
clone_size: -
v_call: TRBV9
d_call: TRBD1
j_call: TRBJ1-5
cdr3_nt: TGTGCCAGCAGCGTGACAGGGACTAATCAGCCCCAGCATTTT
cdr3_aa: CASSVTGTNQPQHF

cdr3_length: 14
clone_size: -
v_call: TRBV18
d_call: TRBD1
j_call: TRBJ2-3
cdr3_nt: TGTGCCAGCTCACCAAGGACAGGGGAAGATACGCAGTATTTT
cdr3_aa: CASSPRTGEDTQYF

cdr3_length: 16
clone_size: -
v_call: TRBV2
d_call: TRBD2
j_call: TRBJ2-1
cdr3_nt: TGTGCCAGCAGTGAAATTCGCCCTAGCGGGTACAATGAGCAGTTCTTC
cdr3_aa: CASSEIRPSGYNEQFF

cdr3_length: 15
clone_size: -
v_call: TRBV29-1
d_call: TRBD2
j_call: TRBJ2-3
cdr3_nt: TGCAGCGTTGCGTACATGCGGGGGGGCTTAGATACGCAGTATTTT
cdr3_aa: CSVAYMRGGLDTQYF

cdr3_length: 15
clone_size: few
v_call: TRBV28
d_call: -
j_call: TRBJ2-1
cdr3_nt: TGTGCCAGCAGTATTCGGGGCCTTGGTTACAATGAGCAGTTCTTC
cdr3_aa: CASSIRGLGYNEQFF

cdr3_length: 17
clone_size: few
v_call: TRBV19
d_call: -
j_call: TRBJ1-1
cdr3_nt: TGTGCCAGTAGTATAGCCTACCGGGGGGGTGACAACACTGAAGCTTTCTTT
cdr3_aa: CASSIAYRGGDNTEAFF

cdr3_length: 14
clone_size: few
v_call: TRBV9
d_call: -
j_call: TRBJ1-2
cdr3_nt: TGTGCCAGCAGCGAGGGGGACCGCCGCTATGGCTACACCTTC
cdr3_aa: CASSEGDRRYGYTF

cdr3_length: 15
clone_size: few
v_call: TRBV7-2
d_call: TRBD1
j_call: TRBJ1-5
cdr3_nt: TGTGCCAGCAGCTTTACAGGGGCCACTAATCAGCCCCAGCATTTT
cdr3_aa: CASSFTGATNQPQHF

cdr3_length: 12
clone_size: few
v_call: TRBV7-2
d_call: -
j_call: TRBJ1-2
cdr3_nt: TGTGCCAGCAGCTCCCAGGGGAATGGCTACACCTTC
cdr3_aa: CASSSQGNGYTF

cdr3_length: 14
clone_size: -
v_call: TRBV2
d_call: -
j_call: TRBJ2-1
cdr3_nt: TGTGCCAGCAGTGATTATAGCTCCTACAATGAGCAGTTCTTC
cdr3_aa: CASSDYSSYNEQFF

cdr3_length: 16
clone_size: -
v_call: TRBV6-5
d_call: TRBD2
j_call: TRBJ2-7
cdr3_nt: TGTGCCAGCAGTTACTTTATAGCGGGGGCCGCCTACGAGCAGTACTTC
cdr3_aa: CASSYFIAGAAYEQYF

cdr3_length: 17
clone_size: few
v_call: TRBV14
d_call: TRBD2
j_call: TRBJ2-1
cdr3_nt: TGTGCCAGCAGCCAGGGTTTGGGACTAGCGGGGCAGGATGAGCAGTTCTTC
cdr3_aa: CASSQGLGLAGQDEQFF

cdr3_length: 12
clone_size: few
v_call: TRBV5-6
d_call: -
j_call: TRBJ2-7
cdr3_nt: TGTGCCAGCAGCTTGGCCGGCGGCCCCTGGGCCTTC
cdr3_aa: CASSLAGGPWAF

cdr3_length: 18
clone_size: few
v_call: TRBV5-6
d_call: TRBD1
j_call: TRBJ2-6
cdr3_nt: TGTGCCAGCAGCTTAACAGGGGGTTTCTTCTCTGGGGCCAACGTCCTGACTTTC
cdr3_aa: CASSLTGGFFSGANVLTF